One sample yielded the 3 T cell receptor beta chains listed below, sequenced in a study of CD8 T cells in ankylosing spondylitis. Via MiXCR, TCRdb re-called the 5' RACE reads, giving one row per CDR3 protein. Of about 280,000 distinct CDR3 sequences listed, around 19% are singletons. The sequenced sample was blood, either unsorted or a sorted T cell fraction (not recorded which). These receptors were obtained from a male donor with ankylosing spondylitis or in good health (not recorded which).

The V call is TRBV15, the J call TRBJ2-5; 9 bases map to TRBD1. Germline-derived CDR1 and CDR2 are LNHNV and YYDKDF (reference sequence). The CDR3 is 16 amino acids. V dropped 0 bases and J dropped 13; count of bases not matched to a gene: 15. This chain's CDR3 is CATSRDRGTGNSPLYF. The CDR3 region has the DNA TGTGCCACCAGCAGAGATCGTGGGACAGGGAATTCCCCCTTGTACTTC.

This clonotype was recorded a few times. This chain uses TRBV18 with TRBJ1-2; D is unclear. This CDR3 comprises 12 residues. Deletions cut 2 bases from V and 7 bases from J, with 8 bases between. Germline V gives CDR1 KGHSH, CDR2 LQKENI. CDR3 in amino acids: CASSPLDVGYTF. In DNA form, the CDR3 reads TGTGCCAGCTCACCATTGGATGTTGGCTACACCTTC.

As DNA, the CDR3 is TGTGCCAGCAGCCAGGAGATGTTCAGGTCCCTGAAGAAAGCTTTCTTT. Amino acids: CASSQEMFRSLKKAFF. This sequence joins TRBV3-1 and TRBJ1-1; D remains ambiguous. This CDR3 is 16 amino acids long. The ends were cut back, 3 bases at V and 9 bases at J, with 23 bases in the middle. The germline gives CDR1 LGHDT, CDR2 YNNKEL (reference sequence).